This T cell receptor beta chain stems from a study of tumor-infiltrating lymphocytes in localized non-small cell lung cancer. This clone was counted between two and nine times. As yet, its antigen is unknown. CDR3 length equals 16 residues. CDR1 is SGHAT and CDR2 is FQDESV in the germline V gene (reference sequence). V lost 1 base and J 2 bases, leaving 12 bases between the germline ends. Study-wide findings and caveats: Different pieces of the same tissue were used for each assay.

Sequenced by immunoSEQ multiplex PCR; TCRdb stores in-frame clones only, minus some. The table includes roughly 8,500 clones, around 81% detected once. The V gene is TRBV11-1, the J gene TRBJ2-1; D ambiguous. This sequence was found in a human donor with non-small cell lung cancer. The sample consisted of uninvolved lung tissue not adjacent to the tumor. The CDR3 DNA follows: TGTGCCAGCAGCTTAGATGCGAGTCGGGCCTACAATGAGCAGTTCTTC. Protein: CASSLDASRAYNEQFF. Full variable domain (remainder filled in from reference TRBV11-1 and TRBJ2-1): EAEVAQSPRYKITEKSQAVAFWCDPISGHATLYWYRQILGQGPELLVQFQDESVVDDSQLPKDRFSAERLKGVDSTLKIQPAELGDSAMYLCASSLDASRAYNEQFFGPGTRLTVL.